The 29 T cell receptor beta chains listed next were all sequenced from one sample in a study of cytomegalovirus exposure and HLA in healthy donors. The PCR contained 60 Vbeta and 13 Jbeta primers. The repertoire was sequenced with immunoSEQ multiplex PCR; TCRdb's copy has only in-frame clones and lacks some. The repertoire has roughly 150,000 clones, about four fifths of them found once; the top ten carry around 6.1%. Sequencing used PBMCs. The receptors were gathered from a man under 40 in good health and CMV-seropositive.

The V call is TRBV27, the J call TRBJ2-1, with TRBD2 identical over 14 bases. The germline gives CDR1 MNHEY, CDR2 SMNVEV (reference sequence). J was trimmed by 8 bases and V by 5 bases; bases with no gene match: 11. The length of the CDR3 is 17 residues. This CDR3 is CASSNPSPGLAGDEQFF. The CDR3 DNA is TGTGCCAGCAGTAATCCATCTCCGGGACTAGCGGGAGATGAGCAGTTCTTC.

V gene TRBV19 combines with J gene TRBJ2-3, with a possible D match to TRBD2 (6 bases). There are 16 residues in the CDR3. The germline gives CDR1 LNHDA, CDR2 SQIVND (reference sequence). V was cut by 1 base and J by 1 base, with 12 bases left in between. In DNA, the CDR3 is TGTGCCAGTAGTATAGCTAGCTGGGGGGGCACAGATACGCAGTATTTT. Protein: CASSIASWGGTDTQYF.

This sequence joins TRBV27 and TRBJ1-2; 8 bases align to TRBD1. The CDR3 spans 14 residues. V trimming: 5 bases; J trimming: 6 bases; junction bases outside the gene matches: 8. Per the germline V gene, CDR1 is MNHEY and CDR2 is SMNVEV (reference sequence). CDR3 nucleotides: TGTGCCAGCAGTGGGTGGACAGGGCGGCATGGCTACACCTTC. Translation gives CASSGWTGRHGYTF.

The CDR3 region has the DNA TGTGCCTGGAGTGTAAGGAGGGCCGGGGAGCTGTTTTTT. Protein product: CAWSVRRAGELFF. J is TRBJ2-2 and V is TRBV30; TRBD2 is a possible D gene (6 bases). The CDR3 length is 13 residues. Germline CDR1 reads GTSNPN; CDR2 reads SVGIG (reference sequence). Trimming shortened V by 0 bases and J by 6 bases, and 8 bases separated the two germline ends.

J is TRBJ2-7 and V is TRBV28; 8 bases are shared with TRBD2. V shed 6 bases, J shed 4 bases, and the junction held 8 bases outside the gene matches. CDR1 and CDR2 (germline): MDHEN, SYDVKM. The CDR3 length is 14 residues. CDR3 sequence: CASRPFGLAYEQYF. The CDR3 nucleotides are TGTGCCAGCAGGCCCTTTGGACTAGCTTACGAGCAGTACTTC.

This rearrangement joins TRBV9 to TRBJ2-1, with TRBD2 matching 9 bases. This CDR3 is built from 14 residues. Germline V lookup: CDR1 SGDLS, CDR2 YYNGEE. V was clipped by 10 bases and J by 9 bases; unmatched bases: 14. The CDR3: CASGRGGGAGEQFF. The DNA for the CDR3 is TGTGCCTCTGGGAGGGGCGGGGGGGCCGGTGAGCAGTTCTTC.

This clone was picked up one time. The V call is TRBV6-1, the J call TRBJ1-1; TRBD1 is a possible D gene (6 bases). Germline V gene sequence: CDR1 MNHNS, CDR2 SASEGT. V lost 3 bases and J 4 bases, leaving 9 bases between the germline ends. CDR3 length: 13 residues. CDR3 region: CASSDRGLTEAFF. In DNA form, the CDR3 reads TGTGCCAGCAGTGACAGGGGTCTCACTGAAGCTTTCTTT.

The V and J genes are TRBV27 and TRBJ1-3; possibly TRBD1 for D (5 bases). Germline V lookup: CDR1 MNHEY, CDR2 SMNVEV (reference sequence). The ends were cut back, 2 bases at V and 0 bases at J, with 8 bases in the middle. This CDR3 is 15 amino acids long. The CDR3 is CASSLDSSSGNTIYF. The CDR3 DNA follows: TGTGCCAGCAGTTTAGACAGTAGCTCTGGAAACACCATATATTTT.

The rearrangement links TRBV10-2 to TRBJ1-5, with D possibly TRBD1 on 5 matching bases. The germline V gene has CDR1 WSHSY and CDR2 SAAADI. V shed 6 bases and J shed 3 bases, with 15 bases lying between them. This CDR3 has 15 amino acids. The chain's CDR3 is CASSGRQSINQPQHF. CDR3 nucleotide sequence: TGCGCCAGCAGCGGGAGACAGAGCATCAATCAGCCCCAGCATTTT.

The chain has TRBV27 and TRBJ2-5; 12 bases fit TRBD2. Trimming cost V 5 bases and J 5 bases; bases outside gene matches: 12. Germline V CDR1 and CDR2: MNHEY, SMNVEV (reference sequence). The CDR3 loop spans 17 amino acids. CDR3 DNA: TGTGCCAGCAGTCCAGAACCTAGCGGGGGGGCTCTGGAGACCCAGTACTTC. Its protein is CASSPEPSGGALETQYF.

The CDR3 here is CASKPGHQNYGYTF. The CDR3, as DNA: TGTGCCAGCAAGCCGGGACACCAAAACTATGGCTACACCTTC. The chain uses TRBV6-5 and TRBJ1-2; D is perhaps TRBD1 (6 bases). In germline, CDR1 is MNHEY, CDR2 SVGAGI. Trimming removed 7 bases at V and 2 bases at J, with 14 bases between. The CDR3 loop spans 14 amino acids.

The V gene is TRBV7-2, the J gene TRBJ2-1, with D unresolved. V lost 5 bases, J lost 0 bases, and 11 bases lay in between. Per germline, CDR1 SGHTA and CDR2 FQGNSA. The CDR3 has 15 residues. CDR3 region: CASSPQTSSYNEQFF. CDR3 DNA: TGTGCCAGCAGCCCACAAACCAGCTCCTACAATGAGCAGTTCTTC.

The V call is TRBV28, the J call TRBJ2-7; 9 nucleotides align to TRBD1. The germline V gene has CDR1 MDHEN and CDR2 SYDVKM. This CDR3 contains 15 residues. The V and J ends lost 6 bases and 4 bases, in that order; junction bases with no gene match: 10. CDR3 bases: TGTGCCAGCAGGATCCCGGGACAGGGAAGGTACGAGCAGTACTTC. Protein: CASRIPGQGRYEQYF. Full variable domain (outside the CDR3, taken from reference TRBV28 and TRBJ2-7): DVKVTQSSRYLVKRTGEKVFLECVQDMDHENMFWYRQDPGLGLRLIYFSYDVKMKEKGDIPEGYSVSREKKERFSLILESASTNQTSMYLCASRIPGQGRYEQYFGPGTRLTVT.

The chain has TRBV6-5 and TRBJ1-3; 7 bases are shared with TRBD1. The CDR3 runs 15 residues. With 2 bases clipped from V and 4 bases from J, the junction kept 5 bases outside the gene matches. In germline, CDR1 is MNHEY, CDR2 SVGAGI. The CDR3 loop reads CASSYVQGSGNTIYF. DNA of the CDR3: TGTGCCAGCAGTTACGTACAGGGGTCCGGAAACACCATATATTTT.

This clone was seen a handful of times. The rearrangement joins TRBV4-2 to TRBJ1-1; TRBD1 might be the D (5 bases). The ends were cut back, 5 bases at V and 2 bases at J, with 12 bases in the middle. Germline V gene data show CDR1 as LGHNA and CDR2 as YNFKEQ. The CDR3 length is 14 residues. The CDR3 protein is CASSKVRDNTEAFF. CDR3 in DNA: TGTGCCAGCAGCAAGGTCAGGGATAACACTGAAGCTTTCTTT.

V usage is TRBV28 and J usage is TRBJ1-1, with a possible D match to TRBD1 (5 bases). CDR1 is MDHEN, CDR2 SYDVKM, per germline. This CDR3 is built from 14 residues. With 2 bases removed from V and 8 bases from J, the gap between germline ends came to 15 bases. The CDR3, as DNA: TGTGCCAGCAGTTTACAGGGTAGGGGAATGGAAGCTTTCTTT. This sequence encodes CASSLQGRGMEAFF. The full variable domain, completed using reference TRBV28 and TRBJ1-1, is DVKVTQSSRYLVKRTGEKVFLECVQDMDHENMFWYRQDPGLGLRLIYFSYDVKMKEKGDIPEGYSVSREKKERFSLILESASTNQTSMYLCASSLQGRGMEAFFGQGTRLTVV.

Here the CDR3 reads CASRNDRGVGNTIYF. CDR3 coding DNA: TGTGCCAGCAGAAACGACAGGGGGGTAGGAAACACCATATATTTT. The J gene is TRBJ1-3, the V gene TRBV6-1; TRBD1 matches 9 bases. J gave up 4 bases and V 6 bases, and 7 bases lay outside the gene matches. Germline CDR1 reads MNHNS; CDR2 reads SASEGT. The CDR3 length is 15 residues.

This clone was counted between two and nine times. V and J are TRBV15 and TRBJ2-3; 9 bases line up with TRBD2. Germline assignment: CDR1 LNHNV and CDR2 YYDKDF (reference sequence). The CDR3 extends over 17 amino acids. V dropped 0 bases and J dropped 4; count of bases not matched to a gene: 8. The CDR3 protein is CATSRDLVVAGADTQYF. CDR3 bases: TGTGCCACCAGCAGAGATCTCGTGGTAGCGGGGGCAGATACGCAGTATTTT. The variable domain in full, with the rest retrieved from reference TRBV15 and TRBJ2-3, is DAMVIQNPRYQVTQFGKPVTLSCSQTLNHNVMYWYQQKSSQAPKLLFHYYDKDFNNEADTPDNFQSRRPNTSFCFLDIRSPGLGDTAMYLCATSRDLVVAGADTQYFGPGTRLTVL.

The V and J genes are TRBV5-1 and TRBJ2-6, with a possible D match to TRBD2 (5 bases). In germline, CDR1 is SGHRS, CDR2 YFSETQ. The CDR3 has 18 residues. V was pared by 4 bases and J by 0 bases, with 17 bases between. CDR3 in amino acids: CASSLEVQYFSGANVLTF. DNA for the CDR3: TGCGCCAGCAGCCTGGAGGTACAGTACTTCTCTGGGGCCAACGTCCTGACTTTC.

This sequence joins TRBV7-9 and TRBJ1-1; no clear D gene. There are 15 residues in the CDR3. With 5 bases removed from V and 1 base from J, the gap between germline ends came to 14 bases. Germline CDR1 is SEHNR and CDR2 is FQNEAQ (reference sequence). The CDR3 sequence: CASSPPSRANTEAFF. The CDR3 coding sequence is TGTGCCAGCAGCCCCCCGTCGAGAGCGAACACTGAAGCTTTCTTT.

The V and J genes are TRBV2 and TRBJ2-5, with 9 positions matching TRBD1. V shed 7 bases, J shed 0 bases, and the junction held 6 bases outside the gene matches. The CDR3 covers 15 residues. From germline, CDR1 is SNHLY and CDR2 FYNNEI. CDR3 sequence: CASMGQGLYQETQYF. CDR3 bases: TGTGCCAGCATGGGACAGGGTTTGTACCAAGAGACCCAGTACTTC.

J is TRBJ2-7 and V is TRBV28; tentative D call: TRBD1 (5 bases). Trimming took off 3 bases at V and 6 bases at J, with 18 bases between the two ends. Germline loops: CDR1 MDHEN, CDR2 SYDVKM. The CDR3 is 15 amino acids. The CDR3 protein is CASSFRETAWGEQYF. CDR3 bases: TGTGCCAGCAGTTTCCGAGAGACAGCTTGGGGCGAGCAGTACTTC.

The V and J genes are TRBV28 and TRBJ2-2; possible D gene TRBD1, 6 bases. Germline V lookup: CDR1 MDHEN, CDR2 SYDVKM. The V end lost 3 bases, the J end lost 4 bases, and 12 bases lay between the germline ends. This CDR3 is 15 amino acids long. The chain's CDR3 is CASSFNRVSTGELFF. The CDR3 coding sequence is TGTGCCAGCAGTTTTAACAGGGTATCCACCGGGGAGCTGTTTTTT.

The V gene is TRBV20-1, the J gene TRBJ2-1; a possible D gene is TRBD1 (7 bases). The CDR3 is made up of 11 amino acids. Germline lookup yields CDR1 DFQATT and CDR2 SNEGSKA (reference sequence). Trimming took 5 bases from V and 10 from J, leaving 12 bases between them. The CDR3 region has the DNA TGCAGTGCTTCCGCAGGGGGGGAGCAGTTCTTC. The encoded protein is CSASAGGEQFF.

This clone was seen just once. The sample contains more than one DNA sequence encoding this CDR3. V usage is TRBV11-3 and J usage is TRBJ1-5; D might be TRBD1 (5 bases). Trimming shortened V by 5 bases and J by 1 base, and 15 bases separated the two germline ends. The V gene's germline CDR1 is SGHNT and CDR2 YENEEA. The CDR3 has 16 amino acids. The DNA for the CDR3 is TGTGCCAGCAGCCTAGTCGGGGAGGGGAGCAATCAGCCCCAGCATTTT. Translation gives CASSLVGEGSNQPQHF.

This clone was picked up one time. V gene TRBV5-1 combines with J gene TRBJ2-3, with TRBD1 identical over 10 bases. The CDR3 is made up of 14 amino acids. Trimming took 3 bases from V and 3 from J; bases not matched to a gene: 1. The germline V gene encodes CDR1 SGHRS and CDR2 YFSETQ. The DNA for the CDR3 is TGCGCCAGCAGCTCGGGACAGGGGACAGATACGCAGTATTTT. Translating it yields CASSSGQGTDTQYF.

This clone occurred once. Other DNA sequences in this sample translate to the same CDR3. The rearrangement links TRBV28 to TRBJ2-7, with TRBD2 matching 13 bases. Unmatched junction bases numbered 19, after V lost 5 bases and J lost 0 bases. This CDR3 spans 21 amino acids. Germline-derived CDR1 and CDR2 are MDHEN and SYDVKM. Written as DNA, the CDR3 is TGTGCCAGCAGTCGAACGTCCTTCGGACTAGCGGGAGCCCCTCACTCCTACGAGCAGTACTTC. Translated, it gives CASSRTSFGLAGAPHSYEQYF.

The V call is TRBV28, the J call TRBJ2-7; 10 bases align to TRBD2. J lost 3 bases, V lost 2 bases, and 4 bases had no gene match. Germline values: CDR1 MDHEN, CDR2 SYDVKM. CDR3 size: 15 residues. The CDR3 DNA follows: TGTGCCAGCAGTTTAGCGGCTAGCGGGAGCTACGAGCAGTACTTC. This sequence encodes CASSLAASGSYEQYF.

This clone was recorded a few times. The chain links TRBV30 to TRBJ2-7, with 10 bases aligning to TRBD1. The CDR3 length is 14 residues. The germline CDR1 and CDR2 sequences are GTSNPN and SVGIG (reference sequence). Losses at the gene ends were 1 base for V and 7 bases for J; bases not matched to a gene: 7. CDR3: CAWSDLGGQGEQYF. DNA of the CDR3: TGTGCCTGGAGTGACCTCGGGGGACAGGGGGAGCAGTACTTC. Together with reference TRBV30 and TRBJ2-7, the CDR3 gives the full variable domain: SQTIHQWPATLVQPVGSPLSLECTVEGTSNPNLYWYRQAAGRGLQLLFYSVGIGQISSEVPQNLSASRPQDRQFILSSKKLLLSDSGFYLCAWSDLGGQGEQYFGPGTRLTVT.